The next 11 T cell receptor beta chains were all read from a single sample in a study of blood T cell repertoires in COVID-19. The data were produced by immunoSEQ multiplex PCR, yet TCRdb's version contains in-frame clones alone and is incomplete. The data hold tens of thousands of clones, with 85% to 90% observed a single time. The sequenced material came from peripheral blood. The receptor source for this set is a woman in her 50s with active COVID-19.

This clone was counted once. This chain links TRBV5-1 with TRBJ2-5, with 12 positions matching TRBD1. V lost 1 base and J lost 5; bases outside the gene matches: 3. The CDR3 consists of 15 residues. Germline V gives CDR1 SGHRS, CDR2 YFSETQ. DNA of the CDR3: TGCGCCAGCAGCTTGATGGGACAGGGGGCGGAGACCCAGTACTTC. Translated, it gives CASSLMGQGAETQYF.

For the CDR3, the DNA is TGTGCCAGCGGGGGTTGGGACACGAAGGGGAATGAGCAGTTCTTC. It yields the protein CASGGWDTKGNEQFF. This chain links TRBV27 with TRBJ2-1; the D gene is possibly TRBD1 (6 bases). Trimming stripped 8 bases from V and 7 bases from J, with 21 bases between. Per germline, CDR1 MNHEY and CDR2 SMNVEV (reference sequence). This CDR3 region has 15 residues.

The rearrangement uses TRBV29-1 and TRBJ2-7, with TRBD1 matching 7 bases. The V segment lost 4 bases and the J segment 5 bases; nucleotides outside the gene matches: 2. The V gene's germline CDR1 is SQVTM and CDR2 ANQGSEA. The CDR3 spans 11 residues. CDR3: CSVADRNEQYF. CDR3 bases: TGCAGCGTTGCGGACAGGAACGAGCAGTACTTC.

The V call is TRBV6-5, the J call TRBJ1-5, with D hard to call. Trimming removed 6 bases at V and 0 bases at J, with 12 bases between. This CDR3 has 15 amino acids. CDR1 MNHEY and CDR2 SVGAGI come from the germline V gene. The CDR3 reads CASRIQEYSNQPQHF. CDR3 bases: TGTGCCAGCAGGATACAAGAATATAGCAATCAGCCCCAGCATTTT.

V usage is TRBV27 and J usage is TRBJ2-2; D ambiguous. CDR3 size: 14 residues. Trimming took off 2 bases at V and 5 bases at J, with 9 bases between the two ends. Germline V gene lookup returns CDR1 MNHEY and CDR2 SMNVEV (reference sequence). The CDR3 here is CASSLEAATGELFF. CDR3 sequence (DNA): TGTGCCAGCAGTTTAGAGGCGGCGACCGGGGAGCTGTTTTTT.

The chain is built from TRBV9 and TRBJ2-3, with 7 positions matching TRBD2. Germline lookup yields CDR1 SGDLS and CDR2 YYNGEE. Trimming took 2 bases from V and 1 from J; bases not matched to a gene: 1. The CDR3 has 14 residues. CDR3 in DNA: TGTGCCAGCAGCGTCCTAGCGGGCACAGATACGCAGTATTTT. It specifies CASSVLAGTDTQYF.

This chain uses TRBV5-1 with TRBJ2-7; tentative D call: TRBD1 (6 bases). There are 14 residues in the CDR3. V was shortened by 4 bases and J by 1 base, with 12 bases between the two germline ends. Germline values: CDR1 SGHRS, CDR2 YFSETQ. CDR3 DNA: TGCGCCAGCAGCACACAGGGTGAGTCCTACGAGCAGTACTTC. The encoded protein is CASSTQGESYEQYF.

This clone was counted only a few times. The chain employs TRBV6-6 and TRBJ2-7; 9 positions agree with TRBD2. Losses at the gene ends were 5 bases for V and 0 bases for J; bases not matched to a gene: 14. Germline values: CDR1 MNHNY, CDR2 SVGAGI (reference sequence). The CDR3 extends over 18 amino acids. The CDR3: CASSRGLASLSSSYEQYF. Here the CDR3 DNA reads TGTGCCAGCAGTCGGGGACTAGCTTCGCTCTCTAGCTCCTACGAGCAGTACTTC.

The chain recombines TRBV6-5 with TRBJ2-7; D is possibly TRBD2 (5 bases). Trimming left V 7 bases short and J 1 base short, with 17 bases between. The CDR3 runs to 15 residues. The germline V gene encodes CDR1 MNHEY and CDR2 SVGAGI. The DNA for the CDR3 is TGTGCCAGCATGTTAGGCTCTAGCTTATCCTACGAGCAGTACTTC. Protein: CASMLGSSLSYEQYF.

The V and J genes are TRBV25-1 and TRBJ1-1; D might be TRBD1 (5 bases). Germline loops: CDR1 MGHDK, CDR2 SYGVNS. The CDR3 is 15 residues long. V lost 5 bases to trimming and J lost 1 base, with 14 bases between them. The CDR3 DNA reads as TGTGCCAGCAGTAGGGGAATAAGGCGGAACACTGAAGCTTTCTTT. It specifies CASSRGIRRNTEAFF.

This clone was seen a single time. CDR3 in DNA: TGCAGTCTCCCCGTGAACTATGGCTACACCTTC. It codes for CSLPVNYGYTF. The chain carries TRBV20-1 and TRBJ1-2; D remains unclear. The V end lost 8 bases, the J end lost 2 bases, and 9 bases lay between the germline ends. From germline, CDR1 is DFQATT and CDR2 SNEGSKA (reference sequence). This CDR3 region has 11 residues.